The 10 T cell receptor beta chains given below trace back to one sample, sequenced in a study of blood T cell repertoires in COVID-19. The data were produced by immunoSEQ multiplex PCR, yet TCRdb's version contains in-frame clones alone and is incomplete. The data hold over 120,000 clones, with under 90% observed a single time. The specimen sequenced was peripheral blood. The receptors were sampled from a man between 65 and 85 years old who had recovered from COVID-19.

The chain employs TRBV2 and TRBJ2-3; 11 positions agree with TRBD2. The CDR3 loop spans 17 amino acids. Germline trimming cut 1 base from V and 2 bases from J; bases unmatched to any gene: 5. Germline lookup yields CDR1 SNHLY and CDR2 FYNNEI. CDR3 residues: CASSEGRLAGNTDTQYF. The CDR3 DNA reads as TGTGCCAGCAGTGAAGGCCGACTAGCGGGGAACACAGATACGCAGTATTTT.

The genes are TRBV4-3 and TRBJ2-4; TRBD2 matches 9 bases. Looked up from germline, CDR1 is LGHNA and CDR2 is YSLEER. The CDR3 has 19 amino acids. V gave up 1 base and J gave up 0 bases; unmatched junction bases: 10. The CDR3 reads CASSQAGGGGLLAKNIQYF. The CDR3 DNA sequence: TGCGCCAGCAGCCAAGCTGGCGGGGGGGGACTCTTAGCCAAAAACATTCAGTACTTC.

The CDR3 nucleotides read TGTGCCAGCAGCTTGGGTCGGGGGCGCGGGGGAGAGACCCAGTACTTC. This codes for CASSLGRGRGGETQYF. The chain couples TRBV5-4 to TRBJ2-5, with D possibly TRBD2 on 7 matching bases. Trimming left V 0 bases short and J 4 bases short, with 16 bases between. This CDR3 spans 16 amino acids. Germline values: CDR1 SGHNT, CDR2 YYREEE (reference sequence).

The chain employs TRBV12-3 or TRBV12-4 and TRBJ2-1; D perhaps matches TRBD1 (5 bases). The CDR3 contains 12 residues. V dropped 3 bases and J dropped 7 bases, with 7 bases sitting between them. CDR3: CASSFQGNEQFF. CDR3 coding DNA: TGTGCCAGCAGTTTCCAGGGAAATGAGCAGTTCTTC.

The rearrangement links TRBV24-1 to TRBJ2-3; TRBD2 agrees at 10 bases. J lost 6 bases, V lost 7 bases, and 3 bases had no gene match. CDR3 length: 13 amino acids. Germline-derived CDR1 and CDR2 are KGHDR and SFDVKD. CDR3 loop: CATRSGGEDTQYF. CDR3 bases: TGTGCCACCAGGAGCGGGGGGGAGGATACGCAGTATTTT.

The V call is TRBV2, the J call TRBJ2-5, with 7 bases that match TRBD2. The V segment lost 6 bases and the J segment 5 bases; nucleotides outside the gene matches: 3. This CDR3 has 12 residues. The germline V gene has CDR1 SNHLY and CDR2 FYNNEI. Written as DNA, the CDR3 is TGTGCCAGCAGGGGTAGCGGGGAGACCCAGTACTTC. Its protein is CASRGSGETQYF.

The V call is TRBV18, the J call TRBJ1-1, with 10 bases fitting TRBD1. Germline V gene sequence: CDR1 KGHSH, CDR2 LQKENI. V lost 5 bases, J lost 4 bases, and 10 bases stayed unmatched. This CDR3 has 16 amino acids. This chain's CDR3 is CASSRNLRDRGTEAFF. The CDR3 bases are TGTGCCAGCTCAAGGAACCTCCGGGACAGGGGCACTGAAGCTTTCTTT.

The V call is TRBV14, the J call TRBJ1-2, with unresolved D. This CDR3 has 14 amino acids. Per germline, CDR1 SGHDN and CDR2 FVKESK. V was clipped by 0 bases and J by 8 bases, with 13 bases between them. This CDR3 is CASSQDLAGLGYTF. DNA for the CDR3: TGTGCCAGCAGCCAAGATCTTGCGGGGTTGGGCTACACCTTC.

This chain links TRBV27 with TRBJ2-6; weak D call: TRBD1 (6 bases). Germline assignment: CDR1 MNHEY and CDR2 SMNVEV (reference sequence). V shed 8 bases and J shed 3 bases, with 8 bases lying between them. The CDR3 is made up of 13 amino acids. CDR3 amino acids: CASRQVGANVLTF. The CDR3 DNA follows: TGTGCCAGCCGACAGGTTGGGGCCAACGTCCTGACTTTC.

The chain links TRBV20-1 to TRBJ2-1; perhaps TRBD2 as D (6 bases). The CDR3 has 17 amino acids. Germline CDR1 reads DFQATT; CDR2 reads SNEGSKA (reference sequence). Trimming left V 3 bases short and J 0 bases short, with 18 bases between. CDR3 nucleotides: TGCAGTGCTAGTTGGAGCGGGCGTTCGAGCTCCTACAATGAGCAGTTCTTC. This translates into CSASWSGRSSSYNEQFF.